These 4 T cell receptor beta chains share one sample of origin, sequenced in a study of T-cell reconstitution after alpha-beta-depleted transplantation in children. It was with unique molecular identifiers that the TCRbeta library was prepared. TCRdb recomputed calls from the PCR reads with MiXCR, one row per CDR3 protein. The sample lists about 830,000 distinct CDR3 sequences, about 15% occurring once. The source was PBMCs, mostly from graft donor cells, collected 360 days after TCRalphabeta/CD19-depleted stem cell transplant. These receptors were taken from a male patient younger than 18 who had a stem cell transplant for acute lymphoblastic leukemia, so the T cells may come from the graft donor.

This clonotype was counted only a few times. The rearrangement joins TRBV9 to TRBJ2-7; 10 bases map to TRBD2. CDR3 length equals 17 residues. The germline V gene has CDR1 SGDLS and CDR2 YYNGEE. V was clipped by 4 bases and J by 2 bases; unmatched bases: 12. CDR3 protein: CASSSSPTSGEPYEQYF. The CDR3 coding sequence is TGTGCCAGCAGCTCATCGCCCACTAGCGGGGAACCCTACGAGCAGTACTTC.

This clonotype was picked up a small number of times. V gene TRBV27 combines with J gene TRBJ2-1; TRBD1 matches at 7 bases. V gave up 4 bases and J gave up 3 bases; unmatched junction bases: 6. CDR1 is MNHEY, CDR2 SMNVEV, per germline (reference sequence). This CDR3 is built from 15 residues. CDR3 coding DNA: TGTGCCAGCAGTTACGGGACAGAGATCTACAATGAGCAGTTCTTC. The encoded protein is CASSYGTEIYNEQFF.

The rearrangement links TRBV10-2 to TRBJ2-7; possibly TRBD2 for D (7 bases). Germline V CDR1 and CDR2: WSHSY, SAAADI. V dropped 4 bases and J dropped 7 bases, with 17 bases sitting between them. This CDR3 has 14 amino acids. Written as DNA, the CDR3 is TGCGCCAGCAGTGTTCCCCGGGGGGCTGGAGAGCAGTACTTC. This encodes CASSVPRGAGEQYF.

The gene calls are TRBV6-1 and TRBJ2-3; 11 nucleotides line up with TRBD1. V gave up 3 bases and J gave up 0 bases; unmatched junction bases: 8. The CDR3 length is 18 residues. From germline, CDR1 is MNHNS and CDR2 SASEGT. The CDR3 sequence: CASSDRDRGYPSTDTQYF. The CDR3 nucleotides read TGTGCCAGCAGTGATAGGGACAGGGGGTACCCTAGCACAGATACGCAGTATTTT.